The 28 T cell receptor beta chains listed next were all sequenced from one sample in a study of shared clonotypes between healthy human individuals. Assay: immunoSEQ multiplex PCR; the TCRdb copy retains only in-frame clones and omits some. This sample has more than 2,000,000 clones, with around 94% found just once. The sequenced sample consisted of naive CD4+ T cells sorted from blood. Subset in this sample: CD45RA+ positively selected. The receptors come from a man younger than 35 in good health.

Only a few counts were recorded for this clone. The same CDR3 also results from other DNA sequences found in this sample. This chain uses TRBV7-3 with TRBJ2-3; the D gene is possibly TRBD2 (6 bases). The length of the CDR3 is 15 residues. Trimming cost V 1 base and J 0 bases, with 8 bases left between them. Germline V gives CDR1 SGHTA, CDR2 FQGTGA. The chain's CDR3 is CASSLSGTSTDTQYF. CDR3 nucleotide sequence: TGTGCCAGCAGCTTAAGCGGGACTAGCACAGATACGCAGTATTTT.

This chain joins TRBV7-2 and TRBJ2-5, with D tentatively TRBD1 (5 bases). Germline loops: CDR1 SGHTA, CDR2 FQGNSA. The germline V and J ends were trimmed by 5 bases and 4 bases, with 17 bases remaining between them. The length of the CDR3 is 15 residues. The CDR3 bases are TGTGCCAGCAGCCAACAAAGGACATCGCGAGAGACCCAGTACTTC. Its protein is CASSQQRTSRETQYF. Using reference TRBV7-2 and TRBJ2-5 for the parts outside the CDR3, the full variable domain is GAGVSQSPSNKVTEKGKDVELRCDPISGHTALYWYRQSLGQGLEFLIYFQGNSAPDKSGLPSDRFSAERTGGSVSTLTIQRTQQEDSAVYLCASSQQRTSRETQYFGPGTRLLVL.

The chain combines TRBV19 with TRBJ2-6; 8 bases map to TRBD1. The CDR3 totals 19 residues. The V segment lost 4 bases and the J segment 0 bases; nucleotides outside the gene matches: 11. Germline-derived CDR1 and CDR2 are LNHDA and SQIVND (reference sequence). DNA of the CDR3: TGTGCCAGTAGTACTACGGACAGGGCGTTTTCCTCTGGGGCCAACGTCCTGACTTTC. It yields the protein CASSTTDRAFSSGANVLTF.

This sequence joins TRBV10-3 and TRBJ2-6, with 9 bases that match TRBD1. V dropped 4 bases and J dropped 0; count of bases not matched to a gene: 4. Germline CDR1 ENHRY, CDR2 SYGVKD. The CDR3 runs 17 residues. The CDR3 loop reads CAISVGQGGSGANVLTF. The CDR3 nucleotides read TGTGCCATCAGTGTGGGACAGGGTGGCTCTGGGGCCAACGTCCTGACTTTC.

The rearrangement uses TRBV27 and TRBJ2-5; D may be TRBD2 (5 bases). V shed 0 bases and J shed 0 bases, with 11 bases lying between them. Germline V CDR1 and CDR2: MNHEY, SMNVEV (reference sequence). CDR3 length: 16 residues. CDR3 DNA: TGTGCCAGCAGTTTATCGAGGGCAGGACACCAAGAGACCCAGTACTTC. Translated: CASSLSRAGHQETQYF.

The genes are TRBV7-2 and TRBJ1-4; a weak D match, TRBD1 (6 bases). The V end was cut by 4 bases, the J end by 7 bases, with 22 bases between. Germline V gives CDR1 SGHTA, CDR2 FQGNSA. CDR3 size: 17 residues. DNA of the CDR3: TGTGCCAGCAGCTCCCCAGGTCTTCGGGGGGCAGGTGAAAAACTGTTTTTT. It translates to CASSSPGLRGAGEKLFF.

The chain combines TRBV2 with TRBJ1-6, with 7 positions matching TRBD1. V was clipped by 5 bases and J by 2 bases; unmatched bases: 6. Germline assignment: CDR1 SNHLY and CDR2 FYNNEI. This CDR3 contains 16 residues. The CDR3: CASSLQGFAYNSPLHF. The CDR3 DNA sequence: TGTGCCAGCAGTTTACAGGGGTTCGCCTATAATTCACCCCTCCACTTT.

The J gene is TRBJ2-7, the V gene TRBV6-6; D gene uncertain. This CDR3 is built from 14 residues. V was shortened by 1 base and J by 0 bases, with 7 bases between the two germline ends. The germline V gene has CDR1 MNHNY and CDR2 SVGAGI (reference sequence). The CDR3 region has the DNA TGTGCCAGCAGTTACTTAAGTTCCTCCTACGAGCAGTACTTC. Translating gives CASSYLSSSYEQYF.

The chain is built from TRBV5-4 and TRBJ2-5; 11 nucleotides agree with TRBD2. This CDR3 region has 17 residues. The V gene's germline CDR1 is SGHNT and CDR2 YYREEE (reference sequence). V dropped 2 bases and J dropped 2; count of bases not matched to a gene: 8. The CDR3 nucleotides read TGTGCCAGCAGCTTAAAAACTAGCGGGAGAAATCAAGAGACCCAGTACTTC. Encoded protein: CASSLKTSGRNQETQYF.

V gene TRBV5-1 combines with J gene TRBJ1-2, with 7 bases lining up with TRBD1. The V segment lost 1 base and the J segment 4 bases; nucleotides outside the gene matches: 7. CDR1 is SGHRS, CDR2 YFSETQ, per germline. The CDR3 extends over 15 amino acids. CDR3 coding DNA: TGCGCCAGCAGCTTGTTTGAGGGGGCGGCCTATGGCTACACCTTC. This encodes CASSLFEGAAYGYTF.

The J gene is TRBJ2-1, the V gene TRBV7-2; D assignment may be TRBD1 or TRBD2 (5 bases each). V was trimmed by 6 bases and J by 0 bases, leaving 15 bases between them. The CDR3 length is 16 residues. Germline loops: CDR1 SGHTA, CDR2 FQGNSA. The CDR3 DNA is TGTGCCAGCAGACTCGCCGGGACCAGCTCCTACAATGAGCAGTTCTTC. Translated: CASRLAGTSSYNEQFF.

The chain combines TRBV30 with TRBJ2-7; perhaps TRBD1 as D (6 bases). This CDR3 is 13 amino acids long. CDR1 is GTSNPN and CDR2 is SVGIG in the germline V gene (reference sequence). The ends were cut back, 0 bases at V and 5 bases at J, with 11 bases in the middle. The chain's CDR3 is CAWSVGTYHEQYF. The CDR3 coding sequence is TGTGCCTGGAGTGTGGGGACATATCACGAGCAGTACTTC.

The CDR3 nucleotides are TGTGCCATCAGTGAGTCAGGGCGCGGTAGTAGGACCCAGTACTTC. Encoded protein: CAISESGRGSRTQYF. J is TRBJ2-5 and V is TRBV10-3; no firm D call. Germline CDR1 and CDR2: ENHRY and SYGVKD. V was shortened by 0 bases and J by 7 bases, with 15 bases between the two germline ends. The CDR3 has 15 residues.

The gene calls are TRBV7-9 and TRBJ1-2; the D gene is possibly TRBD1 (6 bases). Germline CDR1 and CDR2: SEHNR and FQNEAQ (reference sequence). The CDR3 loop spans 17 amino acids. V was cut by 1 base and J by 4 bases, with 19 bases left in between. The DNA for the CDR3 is TGTGCCAGCAGCTTAGGAAGAAGTAGGACAGCCTTCTATGGCTACACCTTC. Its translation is CASSLGRSRTAFYGYTF.

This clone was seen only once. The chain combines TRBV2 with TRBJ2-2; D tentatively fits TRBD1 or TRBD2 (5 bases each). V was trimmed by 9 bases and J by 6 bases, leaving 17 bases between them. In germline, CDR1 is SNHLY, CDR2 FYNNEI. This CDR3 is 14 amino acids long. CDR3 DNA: TGTGCCAGTATGATTCTTGGGGGAGCCGGGGAGCTGTTTTTT. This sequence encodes CASMILGGAGELFF. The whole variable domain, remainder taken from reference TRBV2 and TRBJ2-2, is EPEVTQTPSHQVTQMGQEVILRCVPISNHLYFYWYRQILGQKVEFLVSFYNNEISEKSEIFDDQFSVERPDGSNFTLKIRSTKLEDSAMYFCASMILGGAGELFFGEGSRLTVL.

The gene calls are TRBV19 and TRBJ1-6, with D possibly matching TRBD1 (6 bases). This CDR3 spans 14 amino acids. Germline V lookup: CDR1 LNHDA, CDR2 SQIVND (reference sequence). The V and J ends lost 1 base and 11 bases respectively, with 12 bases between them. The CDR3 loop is CASSIGQATTPLHF. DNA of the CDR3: TGTGCCAGTAGTATAGGACAGGCAACGACACCCCTCCACTTT.

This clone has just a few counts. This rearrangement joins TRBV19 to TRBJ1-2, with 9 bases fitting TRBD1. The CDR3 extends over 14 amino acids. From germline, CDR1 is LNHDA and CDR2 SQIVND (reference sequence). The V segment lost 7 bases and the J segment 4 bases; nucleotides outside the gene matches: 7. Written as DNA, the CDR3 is TGTGCCAGTAATCGACCGGGACAGGGCTATGGCTACACCTTC. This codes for CASNRPGQGYGYTF.

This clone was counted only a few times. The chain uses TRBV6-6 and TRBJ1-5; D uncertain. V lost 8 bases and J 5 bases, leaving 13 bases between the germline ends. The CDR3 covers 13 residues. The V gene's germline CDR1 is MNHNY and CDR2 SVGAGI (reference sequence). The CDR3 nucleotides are TGTGCCAGCCGTAGGACGATCGATCAGCCCCAGCATTTT. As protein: CASRRTIDQPQHF.

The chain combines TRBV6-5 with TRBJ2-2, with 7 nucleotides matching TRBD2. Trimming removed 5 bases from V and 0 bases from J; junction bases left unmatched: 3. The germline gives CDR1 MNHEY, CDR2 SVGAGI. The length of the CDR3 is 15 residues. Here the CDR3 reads CASSTGLTNTGELFF. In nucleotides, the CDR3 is TGTGCCAGCAGTACGGGACTAACGAACACCGGGGAGCTGTTTTTT.

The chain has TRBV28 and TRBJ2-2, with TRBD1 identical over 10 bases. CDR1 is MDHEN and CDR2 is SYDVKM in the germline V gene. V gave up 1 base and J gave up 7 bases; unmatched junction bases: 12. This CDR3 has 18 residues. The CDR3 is CASSLLYPRQGAIGELFF. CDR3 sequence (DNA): TGTGCCAGCAGTTTATTGTATCCGAGACAGGGGGCTATCGGGGAGCTGTTTTTT. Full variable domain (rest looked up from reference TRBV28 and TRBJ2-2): DVKVTQSSRYLVKRTGEKVFLECVQDMDHENMFWYRQDPGLGLRLIYFSYDVKMKEKGDIPEGYSVSREKKERFSLILESASTNQTSMYLCASSLLYPRQGAIGELFFGEGSRLTVL.

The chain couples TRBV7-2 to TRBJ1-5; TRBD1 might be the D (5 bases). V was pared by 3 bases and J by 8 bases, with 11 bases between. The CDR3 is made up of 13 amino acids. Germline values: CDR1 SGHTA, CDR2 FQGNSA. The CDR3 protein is CASSFSEGKPQHF. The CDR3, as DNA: TGTGCCAGCAGCTTTTCGGAGGGGAAGCCCCAGCATTTT.

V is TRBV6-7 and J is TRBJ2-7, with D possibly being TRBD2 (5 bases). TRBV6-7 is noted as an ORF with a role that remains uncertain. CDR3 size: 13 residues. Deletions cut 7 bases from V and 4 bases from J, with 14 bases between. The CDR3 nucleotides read TGTGCCAGCAATGTTCCGGGGAAGTACGAGCAGTACTTC. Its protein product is CASNVPGKYEQYF.

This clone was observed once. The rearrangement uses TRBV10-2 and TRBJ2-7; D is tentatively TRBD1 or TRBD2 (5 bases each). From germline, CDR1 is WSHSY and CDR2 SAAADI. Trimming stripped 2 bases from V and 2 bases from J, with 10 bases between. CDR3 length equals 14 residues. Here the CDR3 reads CASSETGPPYEQYF. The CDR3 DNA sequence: TGCGCCAGCAGTGAGACGGGACCCCCCTACGAGCAGTACTTC.

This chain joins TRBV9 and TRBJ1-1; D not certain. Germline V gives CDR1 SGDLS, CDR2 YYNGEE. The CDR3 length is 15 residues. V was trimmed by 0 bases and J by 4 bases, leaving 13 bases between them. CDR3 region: CASSVGPGWGTEAFF. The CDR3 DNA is TGTGCCAGCAGCGTAGGCCCGGGTTGGGGCACTGAAGCTTTCTTT.

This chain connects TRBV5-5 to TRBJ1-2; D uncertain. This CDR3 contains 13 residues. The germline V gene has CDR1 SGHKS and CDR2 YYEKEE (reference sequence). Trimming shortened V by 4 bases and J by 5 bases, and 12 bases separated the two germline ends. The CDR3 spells CASSQSGGYGYTF. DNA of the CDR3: TGTGCCAGCAGCCAGTCGGGCGGTTATGGCTACACCTTC.

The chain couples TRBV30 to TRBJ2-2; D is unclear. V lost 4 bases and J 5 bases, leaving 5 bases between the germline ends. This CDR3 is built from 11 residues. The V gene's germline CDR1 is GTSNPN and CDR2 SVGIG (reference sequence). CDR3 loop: CAWTPTGELFF. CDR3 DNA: TGTGCCTGGACCCCAACCGGGGAGCTGTTTTTT. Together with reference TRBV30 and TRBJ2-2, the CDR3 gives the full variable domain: SQTIHQWPATLVQPVGSPLSLECTVEGTSNPNLYWYRQAAGRGLQLLFYSVGIGQISSEVPQNLSASRPQDRQFILSSKKLLLSDSGFYLCAWTPTGELFFGEGSRLTVL.

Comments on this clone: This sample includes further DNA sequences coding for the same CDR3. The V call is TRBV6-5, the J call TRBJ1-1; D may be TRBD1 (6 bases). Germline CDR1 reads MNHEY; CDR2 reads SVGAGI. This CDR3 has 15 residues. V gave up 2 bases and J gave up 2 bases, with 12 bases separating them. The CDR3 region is CASSYTGTTNTEAFF. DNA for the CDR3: TGTGCCAGCAGTTACACCGGGACAACAAACACTGAAGCTTTCTTT.

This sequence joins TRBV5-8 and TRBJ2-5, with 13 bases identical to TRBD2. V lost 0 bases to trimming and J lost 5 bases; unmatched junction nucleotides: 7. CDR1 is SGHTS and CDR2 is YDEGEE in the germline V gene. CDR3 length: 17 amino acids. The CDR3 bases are TGTGCCAGCAGCTTGGGTCGACTAGCGGGAGGCAGGGAGACCCAGTACTTC. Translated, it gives CASSLGRLAGGRETQYF.